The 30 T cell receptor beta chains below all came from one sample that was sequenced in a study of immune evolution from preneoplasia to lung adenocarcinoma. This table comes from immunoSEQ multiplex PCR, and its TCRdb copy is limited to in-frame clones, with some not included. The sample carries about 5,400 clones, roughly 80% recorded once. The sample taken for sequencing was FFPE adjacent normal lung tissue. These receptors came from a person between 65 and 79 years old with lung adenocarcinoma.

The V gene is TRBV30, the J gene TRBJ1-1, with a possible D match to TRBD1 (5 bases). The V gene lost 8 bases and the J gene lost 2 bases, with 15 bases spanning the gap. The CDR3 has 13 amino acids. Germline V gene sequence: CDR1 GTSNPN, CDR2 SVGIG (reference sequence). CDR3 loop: CAGTWFLNTEAFF. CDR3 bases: TGTGCCGGGACGTGGTTCCTTAACACTGAAGCTTTCTTT.

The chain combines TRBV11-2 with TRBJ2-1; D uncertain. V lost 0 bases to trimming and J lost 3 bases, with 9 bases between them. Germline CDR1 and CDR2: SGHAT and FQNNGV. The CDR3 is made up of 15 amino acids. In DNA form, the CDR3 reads TGTGCCAGCAGCTTAGAGGCAACCTACTACAATGAGCAGTTCTTC. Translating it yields CASSLEATYYNEQFF.

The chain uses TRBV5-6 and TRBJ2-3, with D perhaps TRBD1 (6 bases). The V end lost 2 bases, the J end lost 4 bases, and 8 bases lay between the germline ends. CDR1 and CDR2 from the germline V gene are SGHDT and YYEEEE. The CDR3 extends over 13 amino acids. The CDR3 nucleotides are TGTGCCAGCAGCTTAGGGGGTGCAGATACGCAGTATTTT. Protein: CASSLGGADTQYF.

The CDR3 loop is CASSLGQTRYEQYF. CDR3 nucleotides: TGTGCCAGCAGTTTAGGGCAGACGCGTTACGAGCAGTACTTC. This chain connects TRBV27 to TRBJ2-7; no firm D call. CDR3 size: 14 residues. CDR1 and CDR2 (germline): MNHEY, SMNVEV (reference sequence). V lost 2 bases, J lost 4 bases, and 12 bases lay in between.

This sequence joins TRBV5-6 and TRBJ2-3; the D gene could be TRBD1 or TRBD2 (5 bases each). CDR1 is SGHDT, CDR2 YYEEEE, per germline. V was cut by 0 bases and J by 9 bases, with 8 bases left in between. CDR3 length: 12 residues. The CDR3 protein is CASSLAGTTQYF. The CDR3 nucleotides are TGTGCCAGCAGCTTGGCCGGGACGACGCAGTATTTT.

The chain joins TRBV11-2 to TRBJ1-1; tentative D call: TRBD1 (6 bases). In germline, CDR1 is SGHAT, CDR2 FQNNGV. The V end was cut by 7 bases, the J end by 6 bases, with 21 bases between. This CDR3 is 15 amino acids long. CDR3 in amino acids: CASKLGSGTYAEAFF. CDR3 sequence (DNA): TGTGCCAGCAAGCTCGGGTCCGGGACATACGCTGAAGCTTTCTTT.

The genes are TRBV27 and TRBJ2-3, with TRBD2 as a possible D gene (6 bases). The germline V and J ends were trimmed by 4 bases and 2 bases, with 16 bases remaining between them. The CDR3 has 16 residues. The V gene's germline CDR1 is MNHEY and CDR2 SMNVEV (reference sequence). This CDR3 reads CASSSPPGENTDTQYF. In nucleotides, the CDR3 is TGTGCCAGCAGTTCCCCTCCGGGGGAAAACACAGATACGCAGTATTTT.

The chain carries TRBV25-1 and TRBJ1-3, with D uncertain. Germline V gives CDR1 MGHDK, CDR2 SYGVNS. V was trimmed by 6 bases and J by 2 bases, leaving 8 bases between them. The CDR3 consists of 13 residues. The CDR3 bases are TGTGCCAGCAGAGATCTGACTGGAAACACCATATATTTT. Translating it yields CASRDLTGNTIYF.

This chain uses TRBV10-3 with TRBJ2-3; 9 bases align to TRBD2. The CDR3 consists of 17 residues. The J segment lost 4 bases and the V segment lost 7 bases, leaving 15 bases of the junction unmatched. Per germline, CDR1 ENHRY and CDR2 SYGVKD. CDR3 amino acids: CAINGAGSGSHPDTQYF. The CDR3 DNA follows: TGTGCCATCAACGGAGCGGGTAGCGGGAGTCATCCAGATACGCAGTATTTT.

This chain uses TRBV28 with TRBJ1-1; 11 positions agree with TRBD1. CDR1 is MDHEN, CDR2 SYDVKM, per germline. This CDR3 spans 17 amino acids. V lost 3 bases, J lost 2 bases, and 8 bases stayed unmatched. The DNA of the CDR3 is TGTGCCAGCAGTTTTCTGGGACAGGGGGTACTTAACACTGAAGCTTTCTTT. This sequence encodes CASSFLGQGVLNTEAFF.

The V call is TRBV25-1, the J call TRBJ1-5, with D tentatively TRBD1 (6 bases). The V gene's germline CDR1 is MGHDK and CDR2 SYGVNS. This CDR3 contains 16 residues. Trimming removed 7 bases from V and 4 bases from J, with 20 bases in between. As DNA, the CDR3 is TGTGCCAGCACTCCAAATTGGGCAGGGACAAATCAGCCCCAGCATTTT. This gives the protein CASTPNWAGTNQPQHF.

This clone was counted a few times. CDR3 in amino acids: CASTLGPANTEAFF. DNA of the CDR3: TGTGCCAGCACCCTCGGTCCAGCGAACACTGAAGCTTTCTTT. V usage is TRBV6-1 and J usage is TRBJ1-1; D gene ambiguous. CDR1 and CDR2 from the germline V gene are MNHNS and SASEGT. This CDR3 has 14 amino acids. Trimming removed 7 bases at V and 1 base at J, with 13 bases between.

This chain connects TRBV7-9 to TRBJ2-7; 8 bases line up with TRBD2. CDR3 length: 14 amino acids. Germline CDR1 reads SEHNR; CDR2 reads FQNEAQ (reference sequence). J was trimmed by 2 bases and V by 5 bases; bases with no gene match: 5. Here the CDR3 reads CASSVGLAPYEQYF. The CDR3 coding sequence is TGTGCCAGCAGCGTCGGACTAGCACCCTACGAGCAGTACTTC.

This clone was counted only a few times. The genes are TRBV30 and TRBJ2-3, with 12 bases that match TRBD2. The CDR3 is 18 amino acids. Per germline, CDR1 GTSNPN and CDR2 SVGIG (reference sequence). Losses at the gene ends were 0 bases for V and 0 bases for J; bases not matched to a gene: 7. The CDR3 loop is CAWSVVPGLAGSTDTQYF. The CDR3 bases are TGTGCCTGGAGTGTCGTCCCCGGACTAGCGGGGAGCACAGATACGCAGTATTTT.

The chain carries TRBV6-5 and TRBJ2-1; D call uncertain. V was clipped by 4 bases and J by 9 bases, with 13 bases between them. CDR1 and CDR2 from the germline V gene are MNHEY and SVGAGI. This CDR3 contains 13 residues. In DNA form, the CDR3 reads TGTGCCAGCAGTTTTCTTGGATCACCTGAGCAGTTCTTC. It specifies CASSFLGSPEQFF.

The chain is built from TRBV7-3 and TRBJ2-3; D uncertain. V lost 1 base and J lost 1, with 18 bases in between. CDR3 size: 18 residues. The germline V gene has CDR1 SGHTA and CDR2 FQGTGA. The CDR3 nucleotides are TGTGCCAGCAGCTTAAGCGCGGCTAGGGCCTCGGGCACAGATACGCAGTATTTT. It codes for CASSLSAARASGTDTQYF.

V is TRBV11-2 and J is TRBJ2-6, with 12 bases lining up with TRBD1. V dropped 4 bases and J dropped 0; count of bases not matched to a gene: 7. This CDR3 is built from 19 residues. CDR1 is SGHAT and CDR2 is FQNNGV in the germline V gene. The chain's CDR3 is CASSSRDRGLFSGANVLTF. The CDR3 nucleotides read TGTGCCAGCAGCTCCCGGGACAGGGGGCTCTTCTCTGGGGCCAACGTCCTGACTTTC.

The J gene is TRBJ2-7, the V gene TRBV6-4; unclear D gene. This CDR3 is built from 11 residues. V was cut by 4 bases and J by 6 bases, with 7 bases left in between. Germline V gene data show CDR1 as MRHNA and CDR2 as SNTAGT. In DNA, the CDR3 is TGTGCCAGCAGTGCGAGGTCCGAGCAGTACTTC. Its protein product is CASSARSEQYF.

CDR3 protein: CASSYFPGPDTQYF. CDR3 sequence (DNA): TGTGCCAGCAGTTATTTTCCAGGGCCAGATACGCAGTATTTT. The chain employs TRBV6-5 and TRBJ2-3; D might be TRBD1 (5 bases). The CDR3 sequence is 14 residues long. V shed 3 bases and J shed 4 bases, with 11 bases lying between them. CDR1 is MNHEY and CDR2 is SVGAGI in the germline V gene.

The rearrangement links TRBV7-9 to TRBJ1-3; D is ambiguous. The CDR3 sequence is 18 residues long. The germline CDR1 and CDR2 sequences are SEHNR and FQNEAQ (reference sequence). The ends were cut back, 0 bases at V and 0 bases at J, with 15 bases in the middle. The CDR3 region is CASSLAVFQESSGNTIYF. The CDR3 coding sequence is TGTGCCAGCAGCTTAGCGGTCTTCCAGGAGAGCTCTGGAAACACCATATATTTT.

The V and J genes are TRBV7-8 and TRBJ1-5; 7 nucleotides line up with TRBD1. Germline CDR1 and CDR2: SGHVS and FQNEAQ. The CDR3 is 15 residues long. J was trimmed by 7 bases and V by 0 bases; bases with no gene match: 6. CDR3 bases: TGTGCCAGCAGCTTAGCTACAGGGGAAGAACAGCCCCAGCATTTT. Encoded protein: CASSLATGEEQPQHF.

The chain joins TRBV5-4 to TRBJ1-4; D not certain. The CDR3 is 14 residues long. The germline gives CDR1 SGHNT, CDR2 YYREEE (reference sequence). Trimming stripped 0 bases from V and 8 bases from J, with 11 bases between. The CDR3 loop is CASSLGGVGEKLFF. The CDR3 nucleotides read TGTGCCAGCAGCTTGGGTGGGGTAGGAGAAAAACTGTTTTTT.

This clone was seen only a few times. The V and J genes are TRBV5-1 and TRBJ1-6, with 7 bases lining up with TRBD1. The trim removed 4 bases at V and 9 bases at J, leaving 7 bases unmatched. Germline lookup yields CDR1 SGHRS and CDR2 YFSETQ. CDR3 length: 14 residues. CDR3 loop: CASSLQGEGSPLHF. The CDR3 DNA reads TGCGCCAGCAGCCTGCAGGGGGAGGGTTCACCCCTCCACTTT.

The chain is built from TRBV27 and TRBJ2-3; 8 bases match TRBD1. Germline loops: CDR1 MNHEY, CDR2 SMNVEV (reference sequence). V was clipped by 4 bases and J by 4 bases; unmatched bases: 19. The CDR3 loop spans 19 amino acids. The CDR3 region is CASSSRTGIAGAAPDTQYF. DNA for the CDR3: TGTGCCAGCAGTTCCCGGACAGGGATAGCTGGGGCGGCCCCAGATACGCAGTATTTT.

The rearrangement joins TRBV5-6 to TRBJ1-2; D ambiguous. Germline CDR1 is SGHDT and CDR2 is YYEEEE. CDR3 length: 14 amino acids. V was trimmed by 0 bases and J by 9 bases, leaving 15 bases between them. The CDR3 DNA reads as TGTGCCAGCAGCTTGGAAGGACTCGCCCTGCGCTACACCTTC. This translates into CASSLEGLALRYTF. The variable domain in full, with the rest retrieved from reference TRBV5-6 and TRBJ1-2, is DAGVTQSPTHLIKTRGQQVTLRCSPKSGHDTVSWYQQALGQGPQFIFQYYEEEERQRGNFPDRFSGHQFPNYSSELNVNALLLGDSALYLCASSLEGLALRYTFGSGTRLTVV.

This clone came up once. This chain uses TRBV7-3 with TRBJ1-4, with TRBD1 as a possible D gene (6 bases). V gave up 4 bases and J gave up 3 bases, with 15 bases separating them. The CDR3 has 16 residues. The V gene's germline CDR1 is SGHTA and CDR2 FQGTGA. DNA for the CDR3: TGTGCCAGCAGCTCGAATACAGGGACGCCTAATGAAAAACTGTTTTTT. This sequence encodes CASSSNTGTPNEKLFF.

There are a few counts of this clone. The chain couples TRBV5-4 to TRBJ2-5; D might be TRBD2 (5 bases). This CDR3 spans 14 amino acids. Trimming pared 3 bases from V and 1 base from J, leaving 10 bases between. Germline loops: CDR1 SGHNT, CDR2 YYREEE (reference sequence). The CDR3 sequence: CASSSSRVQETQYF. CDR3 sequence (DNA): TGTGCCAGCAGCTCCTCGCGGGTCCAAGAGACCCAGTACTTC.

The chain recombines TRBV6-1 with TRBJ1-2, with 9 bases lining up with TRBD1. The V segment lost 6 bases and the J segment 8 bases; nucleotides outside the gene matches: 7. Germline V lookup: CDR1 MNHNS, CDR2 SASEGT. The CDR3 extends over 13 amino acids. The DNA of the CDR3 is TGTGCCAGCAGGAGCCCTACAGGGGGCGGCTACACCTTC. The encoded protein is CASRSPTGGGYTF.

Written as DNA, the CDR3 is TGCGCCAGCAGCCAAATGACAGGATCCTACGAGCAGTACTTC. It codes for CASSQMTGSYEQYF. This chain connects TRBV4-1 to TRBJ2-7, with D possibly TRBD1 on 6 matching bases. The CDR3 extends over 14 amino acids. V lost 2 bases and J 1 base, leaving 9 bases between the germline ends. Germline V gives CDR1 MGHRA, CDR2 YSYEKL.

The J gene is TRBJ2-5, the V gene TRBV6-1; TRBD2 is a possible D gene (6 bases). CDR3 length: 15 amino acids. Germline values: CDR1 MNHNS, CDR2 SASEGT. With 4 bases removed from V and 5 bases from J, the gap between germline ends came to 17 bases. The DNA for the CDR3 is TGTGCCAGCAGTGTAGCGGTGGGCGAATGGGAGACCCAGTACTTC. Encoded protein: CASSVAVGEWETQYF.